Below, 11 T cell receptor beta chains from the same sample are listed, as sequenced in a study of T cell repertoires in cytomegalovirus infection. TCRdb analysed the reads with MiXCR anew, one entry per CDR3 protein. The table includes roughly 120,000 distinct CDR3 sequences, about 9.4% detected once. Antigen specificity for these receptors is unknown. The material sequenced was PBMCs, sequenced either directly or after in vitro stimulation (not recorded which). The receptors stem from a human donor in good health (CMV status not recorded). Some clones in this sample may be carry-over from other donors' samples.

This clonotype has ten or more counts. This sequence joins TRBV12-3 or TRBV12-4 and TRBJ2-3; TRBD1 matches at 7 bases. The V and J ends lost 4 bases and 3 bases, in that order; junction bases with no gene match: 7. The CDR3 sequence is 15 residues long. The CDR3 reads CASSSTGVGTDTQYF. The CDR3, as DNA: TGTGCCAGCAGTTCCACAGGGGTCGGGACAGATACGCAGTATTTT.

This clonotype was seen repeatedly, ten times or more. The V and J genes are TRBV6-6 and TRBJ2-7; D is ambiguous. The CDR3 spans 12 residues. Trimming removed 6 bases at V and 0 bases at J, with 6 bases between. Germline lookup yields CDR1 MNHNY and CDR2 SVGAGI (reference sequence). The CDR3: CASRQSSYEQYV. The CDR3, as DNA: TGTGCCAGCAGACAGAGCTCCTACGAGCAGTACGTC.

V is TRBV9 and J is TRBJ1-1; unclear D gene. The CDR3 has 13 residues. Germline assignment: CDR1 SGDLS and CDR2 YYNGEE. Trimming took off 0 bases at V and 3 bases at J, with 6 bases between the two ends. This chain's CDR3 is CASSVAIYTEAFF. The CDR3 DNA reads as TGTGCCAGCAGCGTAGCCATATACACTGAAGCTTTCTTT.

This clonotype showed up just a few times. The J gene is TRBJ1-5, the V gene TRBV4-1, with 8 bases identical to TRBD1. CDR1 is MGHRA, CDR2 YSYEKL, per germline. The trim removed 3 bases at V and 4 bases at J, leaving 2 bases unmatched. This CDR3 has 14 residues. The CDR3, as DNA: TGCGCCAGCAGCCACCGACAGGGGAATCAGCCCCAGCATTTT. Protein sequence: CASSHRQGNQPQHF.

This clonotype was detected ten times or more. The genes are TRBV7-9 and TRBJ2-1, with unresolved D. Between the trimmed V and J ends, which lost 2 bases and 7 bases, there was a span of 15 bases. The CDR3 is 15 residues long. Looked up from germline, CDR1 is SEHNR and CDR2 is FQNEAQ (reference sequence). DNA of the CDR3: TGTGCCAGCAGCTTAAGTACCAACGGAGTGAATGAGCAGTTCTTC. Translated, it gives CASSLSTNGVNEQFF.

V usage is TRBV10-3 and J usage is TRBJ2-1, with D perhaps given as TRBD1 or TRBD2 (6 bases each). The ends were cut back, 4 bases at V and 7 bases at J, with 8 bases in the middle. The CDR3 is 12 residues long. Per the germline V gene, CDR1 is ENHRY and CDR2 is SYGVKD. CDR3: CAISGGANEQFF. The CDR3 region has the DNA TGTGCCATCAGTGGGGGGGCAAATGAGCAGTTCTTC.

Concerning this clonotype: One end of the junction does not line up with germline, which may come from a read error. V and J are TRBV23-1 and TRBJ2-3; 9 nucleotides align to TRBD2. TRBV23-1 is noted as an ORF with a role that remains uncertain. This CDR3 has 18 residues. The CDR3 DNA reads TGCGCCAGCAGTCACTTGAAAGCGGGAGGCCCTAGCACAGGTACGCAGTATTTT. This encodes CASSHLKAGGPSTGTQYF.

This clonotype was counted at least ten times. The V gene is TRBV7-2, the J gene TRBJ2-7; tentatively, D is TRBD1 or TRBD2 (5 bases each). CDR1 and CDR2 from the germline V gene are SGHTA and FQGNSA. The CDR3 extends over 15 amino acids. Trimming took off 5 bases at V and 5 bases at J, with 19 bases between the two ends. The CDR3 sequence is CASSPRDRIRDEQYF. CDR3 sequence (DNA): TGTGCCAGCAGCCCACGGGATCGAATCAGGGACGAGCAGTACTTC.

The rearrangement links TRBV4-1 to TRBJ2-5; the D gene is possibly TRBD1 (6 bases). The germline V gene encodes CDR1 MGHRA and CDR2 YSYEKL. V lost 0 bases, J lost 9 bases, and 17 bases lay in between. CDR3 size: 15 residues. The chain's CDR3 is CASSQDERTPGAQYF. The CDR3 nucleotides are TGCGCCAGCAGCCAAGACGAGCGGACCCCAGGGGCCCAGTACTTC.

This clonotype was seen a few times. The chain carries TRBV20-1 and TRBJ2-5; 10 bases fit TRBD2. CDR3 length: 14 amino acids. The J segment lost 5 bases and the V segment lost 6 bases, leaving 9 bases of the junction unmatched. CDR1 is DFQATT, CDR2 SNEGSKA, per germline (reference sequence). The CDR3 DNA follows: TGCAGTGCCCTCTGGGGTAGCGGGAGGGAGACCCAGTACTTC. The encoded protein is CSALWGSGRETQYF.

This clonotype was recorded a few times. The V gene is TRBV27, the J gene TRBJ1-3; 7 bases are shared with TRBD1. The CDR3 loop spans 15 amino acids. CDR1 MNHEY and CDR2 SMNVEV come from the germline V gene (reference sequence). V was pared by 4 bases and J by 4 bases, with 7 bases of the junction left unmatched. CDR3: CASSSTGFFGNTIYF. As DNA, the CDR3 is TGTGCCAGCAGTTCGACAGGGTTTTTCGGAAACACCATATATTTT.